These 19 T cell receptor beta chains share one sample of origin, sequenced in a study of blood T cells in healthy people across ages (dated by TCRdb to 2015 to 2017). Receptor amplification or capture employed 5' RACE. These reads were obtained on an Illumina HiSeq 2500. A second PCR of about 7 to 12 cycles was run with a J-beta primer mix and a sample-barcoded 5' primer. The raw public data were reprocessed by TCRdb itself: fastp quality trimming at Q25, MiXCR clonotype calling, in-frame beta chains only. Rows with a matching CDR3 protein are joined into one entry that keeps the most common DNA and genes. The sample table shows approximately 600,000 distinct CDR3 sequences, and 45% to 65% are seen once. The ten biggest clones cover about two fifths of the sample. Sequenced: blood. These receptors were collected from a man in his 60s in good health.

This clonotype appeared once. At one end the junction does not follow the germline gene, possibly because of a read error. V gene TRBV12-3 or TRBV12-4 combines with J gene TRBJ2-4, with D possibly TRBD2 on 5 matching bases. The CDR3 is made up of 15 amino acids. Written as DNA, the CDR3 is TGTGCCAGCAGTTTCGGTCGCCTAGCCAAAAACGTTCAGTACTTC. Translated: CASSFGRLAKNVQYF.

The chain uses TRBV29-1 and TRBJ2-1, with D perhaps given as TRBD1 or TRBD2 (6 bases each). With 8 bases removed from V and 4 bases from J, the gap between germline ends came to 18 bases. The CDR3 sequence is 14 residues long. The germline CDR1 and CDR2 sequences are SQVTM and ANQGSEA. DNA of the CDR3: TGCAGCACGTGGAGGGGGGAACGATACAATGAGCAGTTCTTC. Its protein product is CSTWRGERYNEQFF.

V gene TRBV20-1 combines with J gene TRBJ2-6; no definite D call. CDR3 length: 17 residues. Trimming cost V 0 bases and J 0 bases, with 12 bases left between them. Germline V gene sequence: CDR1 DFQATT, CDR2 SNEGSKA (reference sequence). The CDR3: CSARDRDGASGANVLTF. CDR3 in DNA: TGCAGTGCTAGAGATCGCGACGGAGCCTCTGGGGCCAACGTCCTGACTTTC.

In regard to this clonotype: A much larger clone differs by one base, so this may be a read error. The genes are TRBV3-1 and TRBJ2-1; tentatively, D is TRBD1 (8 bases). Trimming stripped 3 bases from V and 13 bases from J, with 19 bases between. The CDR3 covers 14 residues. Germline CDR1 and CDR2: LGHDT and YNNKEL (reference sequence). The DNA of the CDR3 is TGTGCCAGCAGCCAGGACAGGGCGGGGGAGACCCAGTTCTTC. It encodes CASSQDRAGETQFF.

This clonotype was detected only a few times. V is TRBV16 and J is TRBJ2-1, with 9 bases aligning to TRBD2. V lost 7 bases and J lost 7; bases outside the gene matches: 14. Germline loops: CDR1 KGHSY, CDR2 FQNENV. The CDR3 covers 16 residues. CDR3 in amino acids: CASNRPQRGVGNEQFF. In DNA form, the CDR3 reads TGTGCCAGCAACCGCCCCCAGCGGGGGGTCGGTAATGAGCAGTTCTTC.

This clonotype was recorded a few times. The V gene is TRBV15, the J gene TRBJ2-1, with D possibly being TRBD1 or TRBD2 (6 bases each). V lost 1 base and J lost 7, with 14 bases in between. The CDR3 length is 15 residues. Germline CDR1 and CDR2: LNHNV and YYDKDF (reference sequence). The CDR3 coding sequence is TGTGCCACCAGCAGAGTGGGGGGCGCGAGGAATGAGCAGTTCTTC. Protein sequence: CATSRVGGARNEQFF. The whole variable domain, remainder taken from reference TRBV15 and TRBJ2-1, is DAMVIQNPRYQVTQFGKPVTLSCSQTLNHNVMYWYQQKSSQAPKLLFHYYDKDFNNEADTPDNFQSRRPNTSFCFLDIRSPGLGDTAMYLCATSRVGGARNEQFFGPGTRLTVL.

The chain combines TRBV20-1 with TRBJ1-2; perhaps TRBD1 as D (6 bases). V was clipped by 4 bases and J by 5 bases, with 17 bases between them. Looked up from germline, CDR1 is DFQATT and CDR2 is SNEGSKA (reference sequence). The CDR3 consists of 14 residues. CDR3 loop: CSATPQGPEYGYTF. In nucleotides, the CDR3 is TGCAGTGCTACACCCCAGGGGCCGGAGTATGGCTACACCTTC.

This clonotype has just one count. The V and J genes are TRBV20-1 and TRBJ2-3, with D tentatively TRBD1 (6 bases). CDR3 length: 16 residues. Between the trimmed V and J ends, which lost 5 bases and 2 bases, there was a span of 20 bases. Germline V gene data show CDR1 as DFQATT and CDR2 as SNEGSKA (reference sequence). The DNA for the CDR3 is TGCAGTGCTGAGCCGGGACACTCTTTAACCACAGATACGCAGTATTTT. It yields the protein CSAEPGHSLTTDTQYF.

This sequence joins TRBV25-1 and TRBJ2-7; 7 nucleotides align to TRBD2. V was clipped by 0 bases and J by 1 base; unmatched bases: 3. Germline CDR1 MGHDK, CDR2 SYGVNS. The CDR3 contains 15 residues. Written as DNA, the CDR3 is TGTGCCAGCAGTGAATATGGCGGGGGATCCTACGAGCAGTACTTC. Protein sequence: CASSEYGGGSYEQYF.

The V and J genes are TRBV10-3 and TRBJ1-2; D is undetermined. The germline gives CDR1 ENHRY, CDR2 SYGVKD. V was shortened by 2 bases and J by 4 bases, with 11 bases between the two germline ends. The CDR3 spans 14 residues. The CDR3 loop is CAISEPRTGYGYTF. CDR3 nucleotides: TGTGCCATCAGTGAGCCGAGGACGGGCTATGGCTACACCTTC.

About this clonotype itself: One end of the junction is discordant with germline, which a read error may explain. V is TRBV6-1 and J is TRBJ1-2; D might be TRBD1 (6 bases). Germline V gene lookup returns CDR1 MNHNS and CDR2 SASEGT. The CDR3 length is 14 residues. The CDR3 DNA follows: TGTGCCGGCAGTCCGGACAGAGTTCCCTATGGCTACACCTTC. Protein: CAGSPDRVPYGYTF.

This chain links TRBV7-2 with TRBJ2-4, with D tentatively TRBD1 or TRBD2 (7 bases each). Germline-derived CDR1 and CDR2 are SGHTA and FQGNSA. The V and J ends lost 4 bases and 5 bases respectively, with 18 bases between them. There are 16 residues in the CDR3. CDR3 sequence: CASSSGGVGAQNIQYF. Here the CDR3 DNA reads TGTGCCAGCAGCTCAGGGGGGGTGGGCGCTCAAAACATTCAGTACTTC.

The chain recombines TRBV6-1 with TRBJ2-4; D gene unclear. This CDR3 has 15 residues. CDR1 is MNHNS and CDR2 is SASEGT in the germline V gene. Trimming cost V 2 bases and J 0 bases, with 8 bases left between them. For the CDR3, the DNA is TGTGCCAGCAGTGAAACGGACCCAGCCAAAAACATTCAGTACTTC. Protein product: CASSETDPAKNIQYF.

With respect to this clonotype: At one boundary the junction diverges from the germline segment, which might be a read error. The chain employs TRBV9 and TRBJ2-3; the D gene is possibly TRBD2 (6 bases). The CDR3 is 16 residues long. CDR1 and CDR2 (germline): SGDLS, YYNGEE. The CDR3 DNA reads TGTGCCAGCAGCGTAGCGGGGGATATTAGCACAGTTACGCAGTATTTT. Its translation is CASSVAGDISTVTQYF.

This clonotype was observed a few times. The CDR3 DNA reads TGCAGCGTAGCCGGGACCGCTGCAACTAATGAAAAACTGTTTTTT. Its translation: CSVAGTAATNEKLFF. The chain couples TRBV29-1 to TRBJ1-4, with D possibly being TRBD1 (5 bases). The V and J ends lost 6 bases and 0 bases respectively, with 14 bases between them. The CDR3 totals 15 residues. The germline gives CDR1 SQVTM, CDR2 ANQGSEA.

This chain uses TRBV20-1 with TRBJ2-1; 9 nucleotides match TRBD1. V lost 0 bases and J lost 5; bases outside the gene matches: 8. The germline gives CDR1 DFQATT, CDR2 SNEGSKA (reference sequence). This CDR3 spans 16 amino acids. Written as DNA, the CDR3 is TGCAGTGCTAGAGATCATGGGACAGGGTCGGACAATGAGCAGTTCTTC. Translating gives CSARDHGTGSDNEQFF.

This clonotype has just one count. This chain links TRBV19 with TRBJ1-1, with a weak D call TRBD1 (5 bases). Germline values: CDR1 LNHDA, CDR2 SQIVND (reference sequence). The V and J ends lost 3 bases and 7 bases respectively, with 15 bases between them. This CDR3 is 14 amino acids long. CDR3 DNA sequence: TGTGCCAGTAGTATGACCCCAGGGTTGGGTGAAGCTTTCTTT. As protein: CASSMTPGLGEAFF.

The chain recombines TRBV2 with TRBJ1-1; D call uncertain. The V gene's germline CDR1 is SNHLY and CDR2 FYNNEI. The CDR3 is 13 amino acids. V was clipped by 6 bases and J by 2 bases, with 10 bases between them. CDR3 amino acids: CASSDSGNTEAFF. The DNA of the CDR3 is TGTGCCAGCAGCGACTCAGGAAACACTGAAGCTTTCTTT. Using reference TRBV2 and TRBJ1-1 for the parts outside the CDR3, the full variable domain is EPEVTQTPSHQVTQMGQEVILRCVPISNHLYFYWYRQILGQKVEFLVSFYNNEISEKSEIFDDQFSVERPDGSNFTLKIRSTKLEDSAMYFCASSDSGNTEAFFGQGTRLTVV.

The rearrangement uses TRBV20-1 and TRBJ2-1, with 9 bases lining up with TRBD2. CDR1 is DFQATT and CDR2 is SNEGSKA in the germline V gene (reference sequence). The V segment lost 7 bases and the J segment 4 bases; nucleotides outside the gene matches: 11. The CDR3 has 15 residues. CDR3 region: CSVERRAGGYNEQFF. CDR3 coding DNA: TGCAGTGTCGAAAGGAGAGCGGGGGGTTACAATGAGCAGTTCTTC.